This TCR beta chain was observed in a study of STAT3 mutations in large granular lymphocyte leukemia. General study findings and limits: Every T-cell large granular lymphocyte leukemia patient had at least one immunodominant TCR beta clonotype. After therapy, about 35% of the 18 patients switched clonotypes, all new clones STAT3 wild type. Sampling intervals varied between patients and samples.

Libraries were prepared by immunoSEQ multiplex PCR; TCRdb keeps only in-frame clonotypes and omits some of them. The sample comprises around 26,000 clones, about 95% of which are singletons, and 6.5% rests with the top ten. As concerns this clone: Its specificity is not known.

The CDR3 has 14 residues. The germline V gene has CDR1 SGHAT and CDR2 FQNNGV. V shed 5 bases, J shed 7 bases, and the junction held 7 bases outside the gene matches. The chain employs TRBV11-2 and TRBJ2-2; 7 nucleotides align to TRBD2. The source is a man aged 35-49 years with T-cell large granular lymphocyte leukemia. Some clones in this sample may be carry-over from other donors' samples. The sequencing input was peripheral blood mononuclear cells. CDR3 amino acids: CASSPVSGGGELFF. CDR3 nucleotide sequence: TGTGCCAGCAGCCCAGTCTCGGGGGGCGGGGAGCTGTTTTTT.